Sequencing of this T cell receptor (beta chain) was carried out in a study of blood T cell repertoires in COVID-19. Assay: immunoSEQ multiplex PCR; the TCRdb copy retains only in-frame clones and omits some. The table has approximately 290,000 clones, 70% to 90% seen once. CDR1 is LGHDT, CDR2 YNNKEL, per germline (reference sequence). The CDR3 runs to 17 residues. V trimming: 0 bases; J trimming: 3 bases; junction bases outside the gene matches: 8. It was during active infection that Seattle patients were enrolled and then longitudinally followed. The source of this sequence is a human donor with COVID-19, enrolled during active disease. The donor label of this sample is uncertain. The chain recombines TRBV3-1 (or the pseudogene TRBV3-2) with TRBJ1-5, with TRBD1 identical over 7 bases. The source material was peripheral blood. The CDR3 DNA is TGTGCCAGCAGCCAAGATCCTCCGGGACAGTTCAATCAGCCCCAGCATTTT. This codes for CASSQDPPGQFNQPQHF.